This TCR beta chain was identified in a study of cytomegalovirus exposure and HLA in healthy donors. Study-level results: Indistinguishable V segments such as TRBV6-2 and TRBV6-3 were excluded. Evidence from a later analysis indicated that most CMV-associated TCR beta chains looked HLA-restricted.

The CDR3 runs to 13 residues. Trimming pared 2 bases from V and 3 bases from J, leaving 7 bases between. Germline V gives CDR1 ENHRY, CDR2 SYGVKD. At least ten counts were recorded for this clone. The antigen is undetermined. The PCR was carried out with 60 Vbeta primers and 13 Jbeta primers. Only in-frame clones appear in the TCRdb table, and some are missing; sequencing was by immunoSEQ multiplex PCR. The table lists about 83,000 clones, more than 70% of them singletons. The sequencing input was PBMCs. The receptor comes from a man aged 60 to 75 in good health and CMV-seronegative. This chain uses TRBV10-3 with TRBJ1-1, with no clear D. The CDR3 protein is CAISEAAHTEAFF. The CDR3 coding sequence is TGTGCCATCAGTGAGGCGGCCCACACTGAAGCTTTCTTT.